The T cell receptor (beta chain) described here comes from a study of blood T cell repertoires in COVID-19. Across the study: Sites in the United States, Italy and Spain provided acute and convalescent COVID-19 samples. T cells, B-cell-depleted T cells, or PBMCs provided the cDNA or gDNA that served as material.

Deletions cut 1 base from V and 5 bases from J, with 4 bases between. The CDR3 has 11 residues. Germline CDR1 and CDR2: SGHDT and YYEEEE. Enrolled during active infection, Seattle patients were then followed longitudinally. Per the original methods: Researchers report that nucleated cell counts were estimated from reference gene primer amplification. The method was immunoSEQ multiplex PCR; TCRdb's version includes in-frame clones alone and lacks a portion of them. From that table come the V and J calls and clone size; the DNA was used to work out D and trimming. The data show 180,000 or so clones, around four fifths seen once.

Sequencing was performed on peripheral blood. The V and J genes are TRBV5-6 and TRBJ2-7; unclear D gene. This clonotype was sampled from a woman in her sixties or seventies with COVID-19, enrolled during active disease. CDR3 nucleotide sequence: TGTGCCAGCAGCTTGTACAACGAGCAGTACGTC. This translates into CASSLYNEQYV.